The 8 T cell receptor beta chains given below trace back to one sample, sequenced in a study of T cells in Graves' hyperthyroidism and ophthalmopathy. Template material for amplifying TCR beta CDR3 regions consisted of RNA transcripts. A set of HTBI primers served as the primers for a first-round RT-PCR of the TCR CDR3. MiXCR, applied by TCRdb to the multiplex PCR reads, yields one record per CDR3 protein. The data show around 180,000 distinct CDR3 sequences, about 18% seen once. The sequenced sample consisted of blood. These receptors were taken from a woman between 50 and 59 years old with Graves' hyperthyroidism.

This clonotype was detected ten times or more. The rearrangement joins TRBV10-2 to TRBJ2-3; 7 bases line up with TRBD2. The CDR3 contains 15 residues. Germline CDR1 reads WSHSY; CDR2 reads SAAADI. V was clipped by 2 bases and J by 1 base; unmatched bases: 3. In DNA, the CDR3 is TGCGCCAGCAGTGAGGGGGGGGTGGGCACAGATACGCAGTATTTT. Translated: CASSEGGVGTDTQYF.

This clonotype was counted ten times or more. This rearrangement joins TRBV3-1 to TRBJ2-7; the D is unclear. With 3 bases removed from V and 2 bases from J, the gap between germline ends came to 14 bases. CDR3 length: 15 residues. CDR1 LGHDT and CDR2 YNNKEL come from the germline V gene (reference sequence). Here the CDR3 reads CASSHRGRSPYEQYF. CDR3 in DNA: TGTGCCAGCAGCCACCGTGGACGGTCGCCCTACGAGCAGTACTTC.

J is TRBJ2-1 and V is TRBV11-2; 11 positions agree with TRBD2. The CDR3 contains 16 residues. Per germline, CDR1 SGHAT and CDR2 FQNNGV. Trimming took 3 bases from V and 6 from J; bases not matched to a gene: 7. CDR3 sequence (DNA): TGTGCCAGCAGCTTCCCGACTAGCGGGGTACCCAATGAGCAGTTCTTC. Encoded protein: CASSFPTSGVPNEQFF.

Points on this clonotype: At one end the junction does not follow the germline gene, possibly because of a read error. V usage is TRBV2 and J usage is TRBJ1-3; D remains ambiguous. This CDR3 has 16 amino acids. In germline, CDR1 is SNHLY, CDR2 FYNNEI. CDR3 region: CTSSLNDRVSGNTIYF. The CDR3 DNA reads as TGTACCAGCAGTCTGAACGACCGAGTCTCTGGAAACACCATATATTTT.

This clonotype was detected many times. V usage is TRBV28 and J usage is TRBJ2-3, with D uncertain. V lost 3 bases to trimming and J lost 0 bases, with 16 bases between them. In germline, CDR1 is MDHEN, CDR2 SYDVKM. This CDR3 contains 17 residues. The CDR3 reads CASSFYLRVMSTDTQYF. In nucleotides, the CDR3 is TGTGCCAGCAGTTTTTATCTTCGGGTCATGAGCACAGATACGCAGTATTTT. The variable domain in full, completed from reference TRBV28 and TRBJ2-3, reads DVKVTQSSRYLVKRTGEKVFLECVQDMDHENMFWYRQDPGLGLRLIYFSYDVKMKEKGDIPEGYSVSREKKERFSLILESASTNQTSMYLCASSFYLRVMSTDTQYFGPGTRLTVL.

This clonotype was detected ten times or more. The chain is built from TRBV11-2 and TRBJ2-4, with a weak D call TRBD2 (5 bases). Germline V gene sequence: CDR1 SGHAT, CDR2 FQNNGV. V lost 5 bases, J lost 7 bases, and 15 bases lay in between. This CDR3 has 14 residues. The CDR3 nucleotides read TGTGCCAGCAGCCCCGCCCCAAGGAGGAACATTCAGTACTTC. Its translation: CASSPAPRRNIQYF. The full variable domain, its missing parts supplied by reference TRBV11-2 and TRBJ2-4, is EAGVAQSPRYKIIEKRQSVAFWCNPISGHATLYWYQQILGQGPKLLIQFQNNGVVDDSQLPKDRFSAERLKGVDSTLKIQPAKLEDSAVYLCASSPAPRRNIQYFGAGTRLSVL.

This clonotype was observed at least ten times. The chain recombines TRBV29-1 with TRBJ1-2, with D unclear. This CDR3 is 11 amino acids long. The germline gives CDR1 SQVTM, CDR2 ANQGSEA. V lost 4 bases to trimming and J lost 8 bases, with 11 bases between them. The CDR3 sequence: CSVGSHGGYTF. The CDR3 bases are TGCAGCGTTGGAAGTCATGGCGGCTACACCTTC.

In this sample, this clonotype turned up many times. The chain joins TRBV5-4 to TRBJ1-2, with D perhaps matching TRBD1 (6 bases). V was trimmed by 6 bases and J by 9 bases, leaving 21 bases between them. The germline V gene encodes CDR1 SGHNT and CDR2 YYREEE (reference sequence). The CDR3 totals 14 residues. The CDR3 sequence: CASIPRGGPHSYTF. The CDR3 region has the DNA TGTGCCAGCATCCCAAGAGGGGGGCCGCACAGCTACACCTTC. The full variable domain, its missing parts supplied by reference TRBV5-4 and TRBJ1-2, is ETGVTQSPTHLIKTRGQQVTLRCSSQSGHNTVSWYQQALGQGPQFIFQYYREEENGRGNFPPRFSGLQFPNYSSELNVNALELDDSALYLCASIPRGGPHSYTFGSGTRLTVV.